The sequence of this T cell receptor (beta chain) was determined in a study of cytomegalovirus exposure and HLA in healthy donors (dated 2017 in TCRdb). For context, the study as a whole: According to an earlier analysis of 587 of the donors, about 179 million T cells yielded 120 million or so unique TCR beta sequences and approximately 300 Gb of sequence data. An early release covering more than 500 HLA-typed donors comprised about 300 gigabases of sequencing data and tens of millions of unique TCR sequences. The genetic ancestry cluster associated with self-reported Caucasian donors included about 84% of the 300 to 450 genotyped donors. The aim of the study was to test whether cataloging public T cell receptors could identify signatures of past pathogen exposure. The study used immunosequencing to profile the T cell repertoires of approximately 640 subjects and linked those repertoires to cytomegalovirus serostatus. Besides the first cohort of around 700 subjects, a separate validation cohort made up of 120 or so different subjects was used. To predict cytomegalovirus infection status, the study brought together high-throughput TCR immunosequencing, statistical association of individual TCRs with disease status, and machine learning. To study patterns of TCR occurrence, a later analysis re-analyzed previously published TCR beta repertoires from several hundred donors and added high-resolution HLA genotyping. The later analysis used no new phenotypic data to find candidate immune exposures, relying instead on TCR beta sequences and their occurrence across donors. In an earlier analysis of roughly 540 of the donors, high-throughput TCR beta sequencing was used to judge whether each TCR beta V gene segment behaved as functional or pseudogenic. Donor age, sex, ethnicity and CMV serostatus were compiled together with the repertoire data. A later genetic analysis took genome-wide SNP genotypes for about 60% of the roughly 670 donors and used that subset as a discovery cohort. All discovery cohort repertoires had been generated on a single sequencing platform. Both class I and class II loci were covered by HLA typing, at four-digit resolution. Typing coverage varied by locus: about 620-630 donors for A, B, C, DRB1 and DQB1; roughly 500 for DQA1; over 600 for DPA1; roughly 450 for DPB1. A handful of DR-DQ haplotypes were handled as single units for association and clustering because linkage in the cohort was strong. Among around 400 genotyped donors of the cohort, an average of 235,054 unique TCR beta nucleotide sequences were sequenced per donor, roughly a sixth of them non-productive.

Overall study outcomes, separate from this receptor: A total of about 150 TCR beta chains were listed by the study as associated with cytomegalovirus. Strong co-occurrence of HLA alleles, especially DR and DQ, made assigning TCR associations to individual alleles difficult. A cluster of highly shared sequence variants was judged likely to represent a technical artifact of the sequencing pipeline. The earlier analysis of a few hundred of the donors excluded 15 to 20 rarely observed V segments, including chromosome 9 orphons, because counts were too low. Because HLA typing was unavailable for some donors at each locus, only the typed subset was used in association tests. Several of the top co-occurrence clusters appeared to be linked to parvovirus B19, influenza, CMV and Epstein-Barr virus, according to a later analysis. In a later genetic analysis, fewer N-insertions in productive TCRs were reported among donors in an Asian-associated ancestry cluster than the 666-donor mean. Compared with equally common non-associated chains, HLA-associated TCR beta chains in a later analysis were more clonally expanded and had lower generation probabilities. It was suggested by the authors that the approach could potentially be generalized to other disease states and immunological phenotypes. According to a later analysis, most CMV-associated TCR beta chains appeared to be HLA-restricted, and the HLA associations seemed to be driven largely by CMV exposure. Only TCR beta chains were sequenced in this cohort, and the absence of alpha or paired-chain data limited detectable features. Across donors, most TCR sequences were observed very rarely, whereas some public TCRs were present in many individuals. A later genetic analysis associated a missense DCLRE1C variant with V-gene and J-gene trimming of TCR beta chains, and an independent cohort replicated the association. Three of the identified cytomegalovirus-associated TCR beta chains were confirmed in vitro to be specific for cytomegalovirus antigens. Linkage disequilibrium might explain the correlated functional status among segregating V segments, but an unknown experimental factor could not be excluded. An earlier analysis of 587 of the donors showed that most TCR beta V segments appeared in productive rearrangements either about 87% or about 30% of the time, which broadly matched IMGT annotations. A further reported finding was that TCR beta sequences accurately predicted the HLA-A and HLA-B alleles for most subjects in the first cohort. For the cohort, immune exposure information was limited to CMV serostatus. In a later analysis, 16,951 TCR beta sequences were associated with specific HLA alleles at a false discovery rate of 0.05. The classifier was reported to diagnose cytomegalovirus status with high specificity and sensitivity in both the original and validation cohorts. In a later analysis, the rate of TCR association differed among HLA loci, with DRB1 alleles having the most associated TCRs and HLA-C alleles having the fewest. The presence/absence analyses assumed that sequencing depth was roughly uniform across donors, and that assumption may not be true. Some IMGT-functional V segments, including TRBV6-2 and TRBV6-3, could not be told apart with the 87-base-pair reads, so those segments were excluded.

The CDR1 and CDR2 encoded by the germline V gene (reference sequence) are MNHEY and SMNVEV. CDR3 length: 15 amino acids, cysteine to phenylalanine. The sequence is cut down to CDR3 DNA, 45 bases in frame from base 1. Trimming leaves V shorter by 6 bases and J shorter by 5 bases, with the junction holding 7 bases beyond the gene matches. Libraries were prepared through the immunoSEQ multiplex PCR assay. The multiplex PCR relied on a mix of 60 forward primers for TCR Vbeta segments and 13 reverse primers for TCR Jbeta segments. The CDR3 region of rearranged TCR beta genes was amplified from genomic DNA by a multiplex PCR assay. Amplified TCR beta libraries were sequenced as 87-base-pair reads on the Illumina HiSeq System. The original pipeline was this. A later analysis counted about 82 million unique TCR beta chains across the 640 or so repertoires, and around 9.9 million of these chains were shared by at least two donors. Raw reads were error-corrected and collapsed into unique sequences with a nearest-neighbor algorithm that merged closely related sequences to remove PCR and sequencing errors. To assign V, D and J gene segments, CDR3 sequences were aligned to IMGT reference sequences. For a sequence to be retained, a match of at least six nucleotides to both a V gene segment and a J gene segment was required. A rearrangement counted as productive if the CDR3 had no stop codons and remained in frame with V and J, and every other rearrangement counted as non-productive. Following IMGT convention, CDR3 was defined as the stretch from the second conserved V-encoded cysteine up to the conserved J-encoded phenylalanine. The earlier analysis of a few hundred of the donors excluded sequences that lacked an unambiguous match to a single V gene segment. In an earlier analysis of almost 600 of the donors, a V segment was called functional when productive rearrangements were above 56.7%, and segregating when the standard deviation between donors exceeded 5%. A statistical classification framework was developed to diagnose cytomegalovirus status using the catalog of TCR beta chain sequences. In a later analysis, TCR nucleotide sequences were compared against IMGT/GENE-DB human TR gene sequences so that V and J genes could be assigned. In a later analysis, CDR3 sequences and most-parsimonious VDJ recombination scenarios were assigned using the TCRdist pipeline. In a later analysis, every TCR beta chain was defined by the combination of its CDR3 amino acid sequence and its V-gene family, and reads without a unique V-gene family were dropped. To address suspected cross-contamination and a sequencing artifact, a later analysis removed a few hundred highly shared, low-generation-probability nucleotide sequences. A later analysis calculated a clonal expansion index for each public chain from normalized within-repertoire ranks of inferred template counts. A later analysis computed generation probabilities with a VDJ recombination model fitted to out-of-frame rearrangements, and checked the results against IGoR. In a later analysis, hypergeometric tests were used to score TCR-TCR, TCR-HLA and TCR-CMV co-occurrence, with a repertoire-size bias correction applied to TCR pairs. False discovery rates were estimated in a later analysis by permuting HLA or CMV assignments 20 times. A later analysis grouped co-occurring TCRs with DBSCAN, adding TCRdist sequence similarity when clustering within HLA-allele-positive subsets. Repertoires with fewer than 30,000 or more than 120,000 public chains, plus five repertoires with anomalous nucleotide sharing, were excluded from co-occurrence clustering. The table comes from immuneACCESS by way of TCRdb, which keeps in-frame sequences with V and J called. Part of the clones is missing from these tables; in studies checked, under half for an unresolved V gene and the rest for unknown reasons. V, J and clone size are those of that table, while D and trimming were read from the DNA. This sample is represented by around 130,000 clones; around 8.5% of them were singletons. The ten largest clones capture less than 7% of the sample.

This clone was found a few times. Its cognate antigen has yet to be identified. It has no much larger one-base neighbor in the sample; base qualities were not kept. The cohort consisted of 666 healthy bone marrow donors. At the time of sampling, every cohort member was nominally healthy, though immune exposures that went unrecorded were likely present. The donor tested CMV seronegative and was one of the 352 seronegative cohort members. Each donor provided a peripheral blood sample, and peripheral blood mononuclear cells were used for TCR beta sequencing. The Qiagen DNeasy Blood Extraction Kit was used to extract genomic DNA from the blood cell samples.

Material for sequencing was PBMCs. The sequence derives from a man aged 35 to 55 in good health and CMV-seronegative. The chain joins TRBV27 to TRBJ2-3, and 11 junctional nucleotides match TRBD1. The DNA reads TGTGCCAGCAGCTCGCTGGACAGGGGGCTAGATACGCAGTATTTT. Its protein product is CASSSLDRGLDTQYF.